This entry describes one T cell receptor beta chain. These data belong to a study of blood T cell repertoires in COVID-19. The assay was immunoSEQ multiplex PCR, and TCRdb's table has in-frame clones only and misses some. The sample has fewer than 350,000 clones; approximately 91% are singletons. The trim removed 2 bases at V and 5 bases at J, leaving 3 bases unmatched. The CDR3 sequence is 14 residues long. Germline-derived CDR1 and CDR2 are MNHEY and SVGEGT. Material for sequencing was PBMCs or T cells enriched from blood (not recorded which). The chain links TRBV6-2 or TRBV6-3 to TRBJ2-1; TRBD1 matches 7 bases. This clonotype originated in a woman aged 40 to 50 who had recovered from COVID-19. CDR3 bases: TGTGCCAGCAGTTACCCCGGACAGGACAATGAGCAGTTCTTC. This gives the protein CASSYPGQDNEQFF.